The present T cell receptor (beta chain) was sequenced within a study of cytomegalovirus exposure and HLA in healthy donors (dated by TCRdb to 2016 to 2017). Looking at the study overall: A later analysis indicated that the 90 to 150 validation repertoires were generated on the platform also employed for the roughly 730 repertoires of the first cohort. The aim of the study was to test whether cataloging public T cell receptors could identify signatures of past pathogen exposure. Along with the roughly 610-subject first cohort, a separate validation cohort of 120 different subjects was used. High-throughput TCR immunosequencing, statistical association of individual TCRs with disease status, and machine learning were combined to predict cytomegalovirus infection status.

This clone was seen only once. Its antigen is currently not known. Base qualities are not provided; no much larger clone lies one nucleotide away. Receptor amplification or capture employed the immunoSEQ multiplex PCR assay. The authors' pipeline ran thus. A statistical classification framework was developed to diagnose cytomegalovirus status using the catalog of TCR beta chain sequences. TCRdb limited this immuneACCESS table to in-frame rearrangements with V and J called. A share of clones is missing; checked studies link under half to unresolved V genes, and the rest is unexplained. D and trimming come from the DNA, and the V and J calls and clone size come from that table. Recorded for this sample are 260,000 or so clones; around 90% of them occurred a single time. Clones ranked in the top ten supply 3% to 3.5% of the sample. Results the study describes overall, beyond this receptor: Cytomegalovirus status was reported to be diagnosed by the classifier with high specificity and sensitivity in both the original and validation cohorts. Subsequent analysis determined that TCRs grouped into clusters in the first cohort also showed a tendency toward co-occurrence across the 120 or so validation repertoires, and about 94% of cluster scores exceeded 0. The study listed 150 to 200 TCR beta chains as associated with cytomegalovirus. The validation cohort had no HLA typing available for a later analysis, so co-occurrence within that cohort was assessed over all 120 or so repertoires. Most TCR sequences were observed very rarely across donors, whereas some public TCRs were present in many individuals. The authors suggested that the approach could potentially be extended to other disease states and immunological phenotypes. A few of the identified cytomegalovirus-associated TCR beta chains were confirmed in vitro to be specific for cytomegalovirus antigens.

CDR1 and CDR2, looked up from the germline V gene, are SGDLS and YYNGEE. Germline trimming amounts to 4 bases on V and 7 bases on J, with 12 as the count of junction bases outside the gene matches. The CDR3, from cysteine to phenylalanine, totals 17 residues. Only CDR3 DNA is held: 51 bases, read in frame from base 1. The donors belonged to the validation cohort of around 110 subjects, which was separate from the roughly 680-subject first cohort. The chain joins TRBV9 to TRBJ2-1; 12 of the junction bases match TRBD1. The source is a woman aged 25 to 39 in good health and CMV-seronegative. Sequenced sample: PBMCs. The CDR3: CASSPTPGTGGWNEQFF. The DNA sequence is as follows: TGTGCCAGCAGCCCTACCCCCGGGACAGGGGGCTGGAATGAGCAGTTCTTC. Reference TRBV9 and TRBJ2-1 genes cover what lies past the CDR3, so the full variable domain is DSGVTQTPKHLITATGQRVTLRCSPRSGDLSVYWYQQSLDQGLQFLIQYYNGEERAKGNILERFSAQQFPDLHSELNLSSLELGDSALYFCASSPTPGTGGWNEQFFGPGTRLTVL.